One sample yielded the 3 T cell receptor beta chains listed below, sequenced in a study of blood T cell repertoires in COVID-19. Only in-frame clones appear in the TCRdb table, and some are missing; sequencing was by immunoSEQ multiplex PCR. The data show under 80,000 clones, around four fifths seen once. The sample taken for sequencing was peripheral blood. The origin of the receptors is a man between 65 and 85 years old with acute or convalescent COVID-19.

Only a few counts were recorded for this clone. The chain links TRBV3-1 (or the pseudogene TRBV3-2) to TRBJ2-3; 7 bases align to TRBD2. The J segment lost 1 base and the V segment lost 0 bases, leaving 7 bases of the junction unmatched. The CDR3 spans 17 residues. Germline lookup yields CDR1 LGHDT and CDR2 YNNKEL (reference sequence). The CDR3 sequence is CASSQERSSGGTDTQYF. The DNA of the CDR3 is TGTGCCAGCAGCCAAGAGAGGTCAAGCGGGGGCACAGATACGCAGTATTTT.

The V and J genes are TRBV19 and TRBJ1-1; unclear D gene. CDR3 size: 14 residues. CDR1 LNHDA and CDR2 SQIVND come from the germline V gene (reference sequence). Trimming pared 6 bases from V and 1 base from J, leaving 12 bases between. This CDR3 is CASRKGGWNTEAFF. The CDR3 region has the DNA TGTGCCAGTAGGAAGGGAGGCTGGAACACTGAAGCTTTCTTT.

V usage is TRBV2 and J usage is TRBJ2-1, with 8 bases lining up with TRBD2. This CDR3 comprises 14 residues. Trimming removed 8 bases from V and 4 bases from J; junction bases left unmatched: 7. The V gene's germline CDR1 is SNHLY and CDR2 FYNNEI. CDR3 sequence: CASSGAGGYNEQFF. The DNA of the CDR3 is TGTGCCAGCTCCGGGGCGGGGGGATACAATGAGCAGTTCTTC. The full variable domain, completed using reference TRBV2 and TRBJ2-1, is EPEVTQTPSHQVTQMGQEVILRCVPISNHLYFYWYRQILGQKVEFLVSFYNNEISEKSEIFDDQFSVERPDGSNFTLKIRSTKLEDSAMYFCASSGAGGYNEQFFGPGTRLTVL.